The clone carrying this T cell receptor beta chain occurred many times. Trimming took off 5 bases at V and 5 bases at J, with 19 bases between the two ends. CDR3 length equals 15 residues. Germline values: CDR1 DFQATT, CDR2 SNEGSKA (reference sequence). The sample is drawn from a study of molecular identifiers for immune sequencing clone quantification. TCRdb re-derived calls from the PCR reads in MiXCR, one entry per CDR3 protein. This table holds 250,000 to 350,000 distinct CDR3 sequences, 20% to 25% found once. The chain combines TRBV20-1 with TRBJ1-5; TRBD1 is a possible D gene (5 bases). The clonotype originates from a human donor in good health. Some libraries in this study had Jurkat cell RNA spiked in. Material for sequencing was naive CD8+ T cells from blood, with Jurkat cell RNA spiked in. Subset of the sample: FACS-sorted CD8+CD4-CCR7+CD45RA+ naive T cells. In DNA form, the CDR3 reads TGCAGTGCTCCCCGAGGAGGGGATACTGATCAGCCCCAGCATTTT. Translated, it gives CSAPRGGDTDQPQHF.